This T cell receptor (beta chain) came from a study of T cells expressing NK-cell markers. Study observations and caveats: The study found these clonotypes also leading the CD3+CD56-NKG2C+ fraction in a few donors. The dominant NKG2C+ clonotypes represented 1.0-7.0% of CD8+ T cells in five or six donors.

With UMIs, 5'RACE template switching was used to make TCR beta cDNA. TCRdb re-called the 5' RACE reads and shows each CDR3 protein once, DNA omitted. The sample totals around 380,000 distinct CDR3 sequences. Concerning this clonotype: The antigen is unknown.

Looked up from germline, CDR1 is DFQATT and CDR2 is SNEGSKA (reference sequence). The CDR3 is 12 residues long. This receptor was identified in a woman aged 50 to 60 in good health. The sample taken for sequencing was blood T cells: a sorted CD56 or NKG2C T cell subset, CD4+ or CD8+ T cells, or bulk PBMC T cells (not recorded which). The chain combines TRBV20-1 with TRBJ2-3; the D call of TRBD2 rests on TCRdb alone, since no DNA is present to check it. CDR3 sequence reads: CSARGRENTQYF.